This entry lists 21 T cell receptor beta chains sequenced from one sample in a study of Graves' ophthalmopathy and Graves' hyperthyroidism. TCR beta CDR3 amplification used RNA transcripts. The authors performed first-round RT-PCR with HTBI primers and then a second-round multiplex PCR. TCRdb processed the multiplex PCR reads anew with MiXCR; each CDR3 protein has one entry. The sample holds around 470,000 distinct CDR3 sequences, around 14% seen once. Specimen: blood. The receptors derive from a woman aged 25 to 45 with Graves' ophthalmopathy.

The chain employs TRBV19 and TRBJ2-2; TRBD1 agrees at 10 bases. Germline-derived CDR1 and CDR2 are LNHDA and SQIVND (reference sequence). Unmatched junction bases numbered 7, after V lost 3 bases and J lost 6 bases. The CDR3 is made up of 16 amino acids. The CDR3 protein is CASSIRTGGQAGELFF. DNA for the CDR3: TGTGCCAGTAGTATCCGGACAGGGGGGCAGGCCGGGGAGCTGTTTTTT.

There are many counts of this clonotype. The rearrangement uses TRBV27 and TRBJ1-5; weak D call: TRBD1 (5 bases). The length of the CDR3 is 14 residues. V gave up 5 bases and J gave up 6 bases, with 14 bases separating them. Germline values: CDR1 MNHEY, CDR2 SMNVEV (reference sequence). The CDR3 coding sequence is TGTGCCAGCAGTCACAAAAGGGACTCTCAGCCCCAGCATTTT. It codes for CASSHKRDSQPQHF.

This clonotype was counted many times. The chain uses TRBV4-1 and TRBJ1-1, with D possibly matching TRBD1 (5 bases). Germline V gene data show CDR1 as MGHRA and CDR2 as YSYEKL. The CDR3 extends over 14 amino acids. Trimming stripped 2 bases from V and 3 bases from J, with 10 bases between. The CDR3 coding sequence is TGCGCCAGCAGCCAATATTCACAGGACACTGAAGCTTTCTTT. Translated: CASSQYSQDTEAFF.

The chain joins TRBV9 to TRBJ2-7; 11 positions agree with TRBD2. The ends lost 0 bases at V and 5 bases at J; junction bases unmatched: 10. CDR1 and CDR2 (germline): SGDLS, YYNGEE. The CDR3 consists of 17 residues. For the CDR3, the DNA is TGTGCCAGCAGCGTAGGGGGTGTAGCGGGAGGGCCGGACGAGCAGTACTTC. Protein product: CASSVGGVAGGPDEQYF.

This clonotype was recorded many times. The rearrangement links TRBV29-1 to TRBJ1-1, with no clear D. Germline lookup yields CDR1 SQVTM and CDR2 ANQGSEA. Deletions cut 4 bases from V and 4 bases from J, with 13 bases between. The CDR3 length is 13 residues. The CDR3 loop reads CSVVVLGATEAFF. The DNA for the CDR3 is TGCAGCGTTGTCGTCTTAGGTGCCACTGAAGCTTTCTTT.

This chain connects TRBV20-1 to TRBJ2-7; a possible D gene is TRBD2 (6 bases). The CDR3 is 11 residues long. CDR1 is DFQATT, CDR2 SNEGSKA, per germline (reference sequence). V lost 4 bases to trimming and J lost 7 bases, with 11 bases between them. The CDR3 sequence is CSATGVGEQYF. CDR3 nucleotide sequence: TGCAGTGCTACGGGAGTAGGAGAGCAGTACTTC.

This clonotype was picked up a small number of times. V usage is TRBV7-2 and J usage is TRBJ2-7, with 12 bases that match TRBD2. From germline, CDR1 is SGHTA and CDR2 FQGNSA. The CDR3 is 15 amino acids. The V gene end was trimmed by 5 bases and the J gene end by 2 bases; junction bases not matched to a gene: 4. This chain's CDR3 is CASSRLAGETYEQYF. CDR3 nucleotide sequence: TGTGCCAGCAGCAGACTAGCGGGGGAAACCTACGAGCAGTACTTC.

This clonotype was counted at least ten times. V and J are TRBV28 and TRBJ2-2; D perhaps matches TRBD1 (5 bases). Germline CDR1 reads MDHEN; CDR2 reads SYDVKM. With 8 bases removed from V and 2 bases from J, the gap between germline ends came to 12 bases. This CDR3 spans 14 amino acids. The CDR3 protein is CASVWGSNTGELFF. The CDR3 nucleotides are TGTGCCAGCGTCTGGGGCTCCAACACCGGGGAGCTGTTTTTT.

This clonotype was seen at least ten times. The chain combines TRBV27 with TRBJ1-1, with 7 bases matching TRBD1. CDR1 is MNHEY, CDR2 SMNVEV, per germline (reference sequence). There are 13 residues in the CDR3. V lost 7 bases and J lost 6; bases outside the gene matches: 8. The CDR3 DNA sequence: TGTGCCAGCACTCGACAGGGAGACCCTGAAGCTTTCTTT. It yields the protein CASTRQGDPEAFF.

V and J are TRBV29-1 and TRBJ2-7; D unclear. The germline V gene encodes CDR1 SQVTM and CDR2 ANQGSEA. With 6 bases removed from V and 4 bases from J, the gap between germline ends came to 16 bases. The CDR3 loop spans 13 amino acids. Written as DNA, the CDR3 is TGCAGCGTACGACCGGGCCAAGAATACGAGCAGTACTTC. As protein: CSVRPGQEYEQYF.

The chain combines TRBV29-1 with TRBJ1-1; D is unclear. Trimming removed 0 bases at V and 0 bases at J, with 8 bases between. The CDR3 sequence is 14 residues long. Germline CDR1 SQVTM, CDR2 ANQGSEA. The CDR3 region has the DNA TGCAGCGTTGAAGATCACTACGTGAACACTGAAGCTTTCTTT. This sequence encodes CSVEDHYVNTEAFF.

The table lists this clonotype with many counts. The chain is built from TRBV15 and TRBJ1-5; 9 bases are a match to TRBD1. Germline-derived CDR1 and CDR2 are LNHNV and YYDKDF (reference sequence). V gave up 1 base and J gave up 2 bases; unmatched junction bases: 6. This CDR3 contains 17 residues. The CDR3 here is CATSRAPDRGGNQPQHF. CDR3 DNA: TGTGCCACCAGCAGAGCCCCGGACAGGGGAGGCAATCAGCCCCAGCATTTT. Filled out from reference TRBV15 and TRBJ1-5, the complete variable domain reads DAMVIQNPRYQVTQFGKPVTLSCSQTLNHNVMYWYQQKSSQAPKLLFHYYDKDFNNEADTPDNFQSRRPNTSFCFLDIRSPGLGDTAMYLCATSRAPDRGGNQPQHFGDGTRLSIL.

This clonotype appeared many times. The CDR3 DNA is TGCAGTGCTAGTACGGCCCCCACCGCCTACGAGCAGTACTTC. Translated: CSASTAPTAYEQYF. The V gene is TRBV20-1, the J gene TRBJ2-7, with D uncertain. V was pared by 3 bases and J by 2 bases, with 14 bases between. The CDR3 length is 14 residues. Per germline, CDR1 DFQATT and CDR2 SNEGSKA (reference sequence).

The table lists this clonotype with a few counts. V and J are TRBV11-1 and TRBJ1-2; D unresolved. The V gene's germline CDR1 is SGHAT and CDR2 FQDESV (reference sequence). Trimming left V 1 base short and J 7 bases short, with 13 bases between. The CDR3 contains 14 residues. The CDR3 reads CASSLGPGYGGYTF. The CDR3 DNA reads TGTGCCAGCAGCTTAGGCCCCGGGTATGGTGGCTACACCTTC.

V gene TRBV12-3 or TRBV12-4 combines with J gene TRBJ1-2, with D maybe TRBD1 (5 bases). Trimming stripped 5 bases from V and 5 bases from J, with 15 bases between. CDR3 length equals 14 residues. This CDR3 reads CASSRFQGTYGYTF. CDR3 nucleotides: TGTGCCAGCAGTCGATTTCAGGGCACGTATGGCTACACCTTC.

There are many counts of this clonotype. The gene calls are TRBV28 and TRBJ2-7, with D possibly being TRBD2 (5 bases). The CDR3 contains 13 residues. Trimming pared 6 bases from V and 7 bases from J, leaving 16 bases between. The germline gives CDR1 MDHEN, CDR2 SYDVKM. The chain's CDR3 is CASRPGSLREQYF. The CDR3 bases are TGTGCCAGCAGACCGGGATCCCTGCGGGAGCAGTACTTC.

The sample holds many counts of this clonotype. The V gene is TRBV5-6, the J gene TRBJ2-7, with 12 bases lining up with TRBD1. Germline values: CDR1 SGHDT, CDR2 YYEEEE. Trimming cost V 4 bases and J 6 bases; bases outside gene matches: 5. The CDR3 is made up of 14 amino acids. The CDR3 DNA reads TGTGCCAGCAGCCCTGGGACAGGGGGCAGCGAGCAGTACTTC. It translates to CASSPGTGGSEQYF.

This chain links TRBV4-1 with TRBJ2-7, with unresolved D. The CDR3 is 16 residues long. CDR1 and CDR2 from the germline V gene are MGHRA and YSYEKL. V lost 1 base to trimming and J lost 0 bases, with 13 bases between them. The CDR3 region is CASSQGWLRGSYEQYF. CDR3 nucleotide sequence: TGCGCCAGCAGCCAAGGGTGGCTTCGAGGCTCCTACGAGCAGTACTTC.

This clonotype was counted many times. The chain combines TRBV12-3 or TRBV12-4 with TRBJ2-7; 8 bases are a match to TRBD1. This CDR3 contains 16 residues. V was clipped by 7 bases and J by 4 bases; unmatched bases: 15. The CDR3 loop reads CASTNRDRLSVYEQYF. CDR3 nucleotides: TGTGCCAGCACTAACCGGGACAGGCTCTCCGTTTACGAGCAGTACTTC.

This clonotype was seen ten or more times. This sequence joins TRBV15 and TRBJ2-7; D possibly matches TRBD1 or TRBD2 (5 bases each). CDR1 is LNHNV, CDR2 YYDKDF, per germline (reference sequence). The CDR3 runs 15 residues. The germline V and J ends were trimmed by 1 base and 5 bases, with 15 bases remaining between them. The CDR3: CATSRGDLEQDEQYF. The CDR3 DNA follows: TGTGCCACCAGCAGAGGGGACCTCGAGCAGGACGAGCAGTACTTC.

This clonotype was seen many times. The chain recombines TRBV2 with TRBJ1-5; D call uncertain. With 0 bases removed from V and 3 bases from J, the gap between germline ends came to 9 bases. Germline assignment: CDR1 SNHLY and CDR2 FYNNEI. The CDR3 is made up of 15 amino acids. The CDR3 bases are TGTGCCAGCAGTGAAGCGCGGCAAACCAATCAGCCCCAGCATTTT. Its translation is CASSEARQTNQPQHF.